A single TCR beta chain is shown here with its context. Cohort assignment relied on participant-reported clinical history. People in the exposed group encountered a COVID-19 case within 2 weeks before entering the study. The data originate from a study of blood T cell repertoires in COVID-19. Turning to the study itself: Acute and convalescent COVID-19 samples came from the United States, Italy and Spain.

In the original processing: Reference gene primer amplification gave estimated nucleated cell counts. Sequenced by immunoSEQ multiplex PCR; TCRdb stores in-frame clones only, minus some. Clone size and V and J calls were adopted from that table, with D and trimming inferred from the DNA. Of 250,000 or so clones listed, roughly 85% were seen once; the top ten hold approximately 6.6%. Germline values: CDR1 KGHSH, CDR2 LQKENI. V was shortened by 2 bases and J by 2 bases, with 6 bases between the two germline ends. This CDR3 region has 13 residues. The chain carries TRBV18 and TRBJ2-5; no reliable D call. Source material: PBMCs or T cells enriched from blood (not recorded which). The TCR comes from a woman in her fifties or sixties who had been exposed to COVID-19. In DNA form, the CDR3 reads TGTGCCAGCTCACCATCCCCTCAAGAGACCCAGTACTTC. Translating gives CASSPSPQETQYF. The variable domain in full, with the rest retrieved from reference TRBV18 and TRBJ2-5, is NAGVMQNPRHLVRRRGQEARLRCSPMKGHSHVYWYRQLPEEGLKFMVYLQKENIIDESGMPKERFSAEFPKEGPSILRIQQVVRGDSAAYFCASSPSPQETQYFGPGTRLLVL.